This is a list of T cell receptor beta chains from one sample in a study of shared clonotypes between healthy human individuals. Measured with immunoSEQ multiplex PCR; TCRdb has only the in-frame clones, and not every one. The repertoire includes about 2.4 million clones, roughly 93% of them detected once, and about 0.39% sits in the top ten. Sequenced material: naive CD4+ T cells from PBMCs. Receptor source: a man between 18 and 35 years old in good health. Some clones in this sample may be carry-over from other donors' samples. Both conserved end residues are trimmed from each CDR3. Fields, in order: D gene, CDR3 length, J gene, V gene, CDR3 protein. The D gene is left open where the match is weak.

D: -
length: 12
J: TRBJ2-7
V: TRBV4-1
CDR3: ASSPTQGWYEQY

D: -
length: 12
J: TRBJ2-1
V: TRBV9
CDR3: ASSAEISGREQF

D: TRBD1
length: 12
J: TRBJ1-6
V: TRBV5-8
CDR3: ASSDGTGGSPLH

D: TRBD1
length: 13
J: TRBJ2-7
V: TRBV11-2
CDR3: ASSFDETGYYEQY

D: -
length: 15
J: TRBJ2-5
V: TRBV10-3
CDR3: AISESLFGLAQETQY

D: TRBD1
length: 15
J: TRBJ2-1
V: TRBV7-6
CDR3: ASSSWGRQGSINEQF

D: -
length: 15
J: TRBJ1-4
V: TRBV4-1
CDR3: ASSQGVMRTTNEKLF

D: TRBD1
length: 15
J: TRBJ1-2
V: TRBV4-2
CDR3: ASSQVVPGQLNYGYT

D: TRBD2
length: 16
J: TRBJ2-3
V: TRBV7-2
CDR3: ASSSPIPTSGSTDTQY

D: -
length: 13
J: TRBJ1-5
V: TRBV7-9
CDR3: ASSIGAGSNQPQH

D: -
length: 14
J: TRBJ2-1
V: TRBV5-1
CDR3: ASSLEGQSSYNEQF

D: TRBD1
length: 13
J: TRBJ2-3
V: TRBV14
CDR3: ASSHPGGSSDTQY

D: -
length: 11
J: TRBJ2-1
V: TRBV27
CDR3: ASSQRPDLEQF

D: TRBD2
length: 12
J: TRBJ2-1
V: TRBV6-1
CDR3: ASRRLAGGNEQF

D: -
length: 11
J: TRBJ1-6
V: TRBV2
CDR3: ASMRQANSPLH

D: TRBD2
length: 12
J: TRBJ2-3
V: TRBV6-1
CDR3: ARGGLAGTDTQY

D: -
length: 12
J: TRBJ2-5
V: TRBV5-1
CDR3: ASGGRTSQETQY

D: TRBD2
length: 13
J: TRBJ2-1
V: TRBV19
CDR3: ATQAGTSEYNEQF

D: -
length: 13
J: TRBJ2-5
V: TRBV18
CDR3: ASSPPPGSIQTQY

D: -
length: 11
J: TRBJ2-7
V: TRBV2
CDR3: ASKAGTTLVPY

D: -
length: 14
J: TRBJ1-2
V: TRBV21-1
CDR3: ASSKGGTGSNYGYT

D: TRBD1
length: 12
J: TRBJ2-1
V: TRBV11-3
CDR3: ASSPRDSYNEQF

D: -
length: 13
J: TRBJ1-3
V: TRBV7-2
CDR3: ASTQGGARGNTIY

D: TRBD2
length: 14
J: TRBJ2-5
V: TRBV9
CDR3: ASSPRLAGTGETQY

D: TRBD2
length: 13
J: TRBJ2-1
V: TRBV5-4
CDR3: ASSSLAGGNNEQF

D: TRBD1
length: 13
J: TRBJ2-3
V: TRBV10-1
CDR3: ASSDHRGLTDTQY

D: -
length: 10
J: TRBJ1-2
V: TRBV19
CDR3: ASNSPGVGYT

D: -
length: 11
J: TRBJ2-7
V: TRBV5-5
CDR3: ASSSDGGYEQY

D: -
length: 13
J: TRBJ1-5
V: TRBV7-9
CDR3: ASSLYSGENQPQH

D: TRBD2
length: 16
J: TRBJ2-5
V: TRBV18
CDR3: ASSPIAGGQSRQETQY

D: -
length: 14
J: TRBJ2-2
V: TRBV13
CDR3: ASSRNRVRNTGELF

D: TRBD1
length: 12
J: TRBJ2-3
V: TRBV28
CDR3: ASRGQGDTDTQY